Listed here is a single T cell receptor (beta chain). Its cognate antigen is unknown. These data belong to a study of vaccination and CD4 T cells after COVID-19. The Oncomine TCR Beta short-read assay was what sequenced the DNA obtained from cultured CD4+ T cells. MiXCR was run by TCRdb on the PCR reads, yielding one entry per CDR3 protein. This table has about 8,300 distinct CDR3 sequences, around 70% appearing once. The CDR3 contains 15 residues. V was trimmed by 1 base and J by 6 bases, leaving 13 bases between them. Germline-derived CDR1 and CDR2 are SEHNR and FQNEAQ (reference sequence). Treatment of the sample: roughly 10-day PBMC culture with coronavirus spike peptide pools or control peptides (ViraFEST assay).

The chain combines TRBV7-9 with TRBJ1-5, with TRBD1 as a possible D gene (5 bases). This TCR came from a human donor who had recovered from COVID-19. Sequences were obtained from CD4+ T cells from blood, cultured in vitro. CDR3 sequence reads: CASSLGRVQGQPQHF. The CDR3, as DNA: TGTGCCAGCAGCTTAGGTAGGGTTCAGGGTCAGCCCCAGCATTTT.